These 22 T cell receptor beta chains share one sample of origin, sequenced in a study of beta chain features in type 1 diabetes (dated by TCRdb to 2017 to 2018). Receptor libraries were prepared by the immunoSEQ multiplex PCR assay. The High Capacity cDNA Reverse Transcription Kit was used to reverse transcribe all of the isolated RNA, meaning that expressed TCRB transcripts were what got sequenced. TCRdb obtained this table from immuneACCESS and retained in-frame rearrangements with V and J assigned. These tables miss some clones; where compared with another copy, unresolved V genes account for less than half of the shortfall, and the remainder is unexplained. For this sample the table gives roughly 700,000 clones, of which roughly 12% were detected only once. The ten top clones hold 0.02% to 0.025% of the sample. General findings and caveats noted by the study authors: Type 1 diabetes patients showed a moderate but significant shortening of TCRB CDR3 length in all four CD4+ subsets.

No antigen has been identified for these receptors. Sequenced material: naive CD4+ T cells from blood. The cell subset or site label for this specimen denotes: true naive CD4+ T cells. These receptors were obtained from a man between 18 and 29 years old with type 1 diabetes.

The sample holds a few counts of this clone. The CDR3 bases are TGTGCCAGCAGCCCGCTAGGAGGCTACACCTTC. Encoded protein: CASSPLGGYTF. This chain uses TRBV7-2 with TRBJ1-2; D unclear. CDR1 and CDR2 from the germline V gene are SGHTA and FQGNSA. V dropped 5 bases and J dropped 8 bases, with 9 bases sitting between them. The CDR3 is 11 amino acids.

This clone was counted between two and nine times. Other DNA variants within this sample encode the same CDR3. The chain employs TRBV30 and TRBJ2-1; TRBD1 matches 7 bases. The V segment lost 4 bases and the J segment 1 base; nucleotides outside the gene matches: 4. CDR1 and CDR2 (germline): GTSNPN, SVGIG (reference sequence). CDR3 size: 14 residues. DNA for the CDR3: TGTGCCTGGACTCCGGGACAGTCCTACAATGAGCAGTTCTTC. The encoded protein is CAWTPGQSYNEQFF.

Remarks on this clone: One end of the junction fails to match germline, which may point to a read error. The chain combines TRBV11-2 with TRBJ1-2; no definite D call. Germline V gives CDR1 SGHAT, CDR2 FQNNGV. This CDR3 region has 12 residues. CDR3 amino acids: CASSLEGPGFSF. The CDR3, as DNA: TGTGCCAGCAGCTTAGAGGGCCCGGGTTTTTCCTTC.

The chain employs TRBV19 and TRBJ1-5; no clear D. CDR3 length: 12 residues. Trimming stripped 7 bases from V and 5 bases from J, with 9 bases between. Germline V gene lookup returns CDR1 LNHDA and CDR2 SQIVND (reference sequence). The CDR3 DNA follows: TGTGCCAGTAAGCCAGGAGATCAGCCCCAGCATTTT. This translates into CASKPGDQPQHF.

This clone turned up a few times. The rearrangement joins TRBV30 to TRBJ2-5; TRBD2 matches at 7 bases. Per the germline V gene, CDR1 is GTSNPN and CDR2 is SVGIG (reference sequence). The CDR3 length is 12 residues. V lost 3 bases, J lost 5 bases, and 3 bases stayed unmatched. CDR3 residues: CAWRSGAETQYF. CDR3 DNA: TGTGCCTGGAGGAGCGGGGCGGAGACCCAGTACTTC.

This clone was seen a handful of times. Other DNA sequences in the sample encode the same CDR3. The gene calls are TRBV6-5 and TRBJ2-3, with no clear D. V lost 6 bases, J lost 5 bases, and 6 bases lay in between. CDR1 is MNHEY, CDR2 SVGAGI, per germline. The CDR3 runs 11 residues. As DNA, the CDR3 is TGTGCCAGCAGCTCGGGAGATACGCAGTATTTT. This gives the protein CASSSGDTQYF.

This clone was detected only a few times. J is TRBJ1-4 and V is TRBV7-2; TRBD1 is a possible D gene (5 bases). The germline V and J ends were trimmed by 3 bases and 0 bases, with 5 bases remaining between them. There are 14 residues in the CDR3. The germline V gene encodes CDR1 SGHTA and CDR2 FQGNSA. The CDR3 DNA reads TGTGCCAGCAGCTTCAGGGCAACTAATGAAAAACTGTTTTTT. Amino acid sequence: CASSFRATNEKLFF. Complete variable domain (other parts from reference TRBV7-2 and TRBJ1-4): GAGVSQSPSNKVTEKGKDVELRCDPISGHTALYWYRQSLGQGLEFLIYFQGNSAPDKSGLPSDRFSAERTGGSVSTLTIQRTQQEDSAVYLCASSFRATNEKLFFGSGTQLSVL.

This clone was found a few times. This chain links TRBV5-6 with TRBJ1-1, with TRBD1 identical over 10 bases. Germline V lookup: CDR1 SGHDT, CDR2 YYEEEE. After removal of 0 bases from V and 1 base from J, the junction contained 6 bases not matched to a gene. This CDR3 has 17 residues. Here the CDR3 DNA reads TGTGCCAGCAGCTTGGCGGACAGGGGGAATTGGAACACTGAAGCTTTCTTT. It codes for CASSLADRGNWNTEAFF.

The DNA of the CDR3 is TGTGCCAGCAGCCAGGCGGGACTAGCGGGGGGGATTCCCTACGAGCAGTACTTC. Protein: CASSQAGLAGGIPYEQYF. This sequence joins TRBV4-2 and TRBJ2-7; 16 nucleotides match TRBD2. CDR1 and CDR2 (germline): LGHNA, YNFKEQ. The V gene end was trimmed by 3 bases and the J gene end by 2 bases; junction bases not matched to a gene: 7. CDR3 length: 18 amino acids.

The V call is TRBV7-2, the J call TRBJ2-1, with no clear D. The V end was cut by 1 base, the J end by 3 bases, with 1 base between. Germline CDR1 reads SGHTA; CDR2 reads FQGNSA. The CDR3 runs to 12 residues. The CDR3 coding sequence is TGTGCCAGCAGCTTAGGCTACAATGAGCAGTTCTTC. Encoded protein: CASSLGYNEQFF.

This clone was recorded a few times. Other DNA sequences in this specimen translate into the identical CDR3. This chain links TRBV29-1 with TRBJ1-5; 7 bases are a match to TRBD1. This CDR3 is built from 12 residues. Per the germline V gene, CDR1 is SQVTM and CDR2 is ANQGSEA. V was pared by 6 bases and J by 6 bases, with 5 bases of the junction left unmatched. The chain's CDR3 is CSVRQGGQPQHF. The CDR3 DNA reads as TGCAGCGTGCGACAGGGTGGTCAGCCCCAGCATTTT.

This chain joins TRBV6-5 and TRBJ1-6, with TRBD1 identical over 8 bases. The CDR3 spans 14 residues. V lost 6 bases and J lost 5; bases outside the gene matches: 3. CDR1 and CDR2 (germline): MNHEY, SVGAGI. The CDR3 reads CASRRGQDNSPLHF. Written as DNA, the CDR3 is TGTGCCAGCAGACGGGGACAGGATAATTCACCCCTCCACTTT.

This clone was picked up a small number of times. This rearrangement joins TRBV4-1 to TRBJ2-4; 7 bases match TRBD1. Trimming removed 0 bases from V and 3 bases from J; junction bases left unmatched: 2. Germline assignment: CDR1 MGHRA and CDR2 YSYEKL. The CDR3 extends over 15 amino acids. The CDR3 coding sequence is TGCGCCAGCAGCCAAGACGGGACAGTCAAAAACATTCAGTACTTC. Residues: CASSQDGTVKNIQYF.

CDR3 coding DNA: TGTGCCACCAGCAGAGATCCGCAGAGCACAGATACGCAGTATTTT. Protein: CATSRDPQSTDTQYF. The rearrangement joins TRBV15 to TRBJ2-3, with unresolved D. The CDR3 spans 15 residues. The germline V gene has CDR1 LNHNV and CDR2 YYDKDF (reference sequence). Trimming removed 0 bases at V and 0 bases at J, with 7 bases between. The full variable domain, with the rest looked up from reference TRBV15 and TRBJ2-3, is DAMVIQNPRYQVTQFGKPVTLSCSQTLNHNVMYWYQQKSSQAPKLLFHYYDKDFNNEADTPDNFQSRRPNTSFCFLDIRSPGLGDTAMYLCATSRDPQSTDTQYFGPGTRLTVL.

This clone was observed a handful of times. The V and J genes are TRBV2 and TRBJ1-2; the D is unclear. Trimming shortened V by 6 bases and J by 2 bases, and 10 bases separated the two germline ends. Germline assignment: CDR1 SNHLY and CDR2 FYNNEI. The CDR3 runs 13 residues. CDR3 region: CASRGGANYGYTF. DNA for the CDR3: TGTGCCAGCAGGGGAGGAGCGAACTATGGCTACACCTTC.

This clone has a handful of counts. This chain uses TRBV2 with TRBJ1-2, with TRBD1 matching 11 bases. This CDR3 comprises 14 residues. The junction had 5 bases not matched to a gene; V was cut back by 7 bases and J by 4 bases. CDR1 is SNHLY, CDR2 FYNNEI, per germline. The CDR3 loop reads CASTGQGASYGYTF. In nucleotides, the CDR3 is TGTGCCAGCACTGGACAGGGGGCTAGCTATGGCTACACCTTC.

This clone was found a few times. The chain is built from TRBV25-1 and TRBJ2-5; TRBD1 is a possible D gene (6 bases). Germline V lookup: CDR1 MGHDK, CDR2 SYGVNS. This CDR3 comprises 13 residues. Between the trimmed V and J ends, which lost 6 bases and 1 base, there was a span of 9 bases. CDR3 DNA sequence: TGTGCCAGCAGAAGGACAGCCCAAGAGACCCAGTACTTC. It yields the protein CASRRTAQETQYF.

In this sample, this clone turned up a few times. This rearrangement joins TRBV7-9 to TRBJ2-5; no reliable D call. V lost 6 bases and J 5 bases, leaving 13 bases between the germline ends. CDR3 length: 13 amino acids. CDR1 is SEHNR and CDR2 is FQNEAQ in the germline V gene (reference sequence). CDR3: CASSLNLAETQYF. CDR3 bases: TGTGCCAGCAGTCTGAACCTGGCCGAGACCCAGTACTTC.

The CDR3 DNA sequence: TGCGCCAGCAGCTTGCAGACAGGGGATTCGAGGGAGCAGTACTTC. Its protein product is CASSLQTGDSREQYF. The chain combines TRBV5-1 with TRBJ2-7; 8 bases match TRBD1. The length of the CDR3 is 15 residues. With V trimmed by 1 base and J by 7 bases, 10 bases remained unmatched. CDR1 is SGHRS, CDR2 YFSETQ, per germline. The entire variable domain, with the rest obtained from reference TRBV5-1 and TRBJ2-7, is as follows: KAGVTQTPRYLIKTRGQQVTLSCSPISGHRSVSWYQQTPGQGLQFLFEYFSETQRNKGNFPGRFSGRQFSNSRSEMNVSTLELGDSALYLCASSLQTGDSREQYFGPGTRLTVT.

This clone was recorded a few times. The sample carries other DNA sequences with the same CDR3. The V and J genes are TRBV30 and TRBJ2-7; no firm D call. Germline assignment: CDR1 GTSNPN and CDR2 SVGIG (reference sequence). CDR3 length equals 11 residues. With 1 base removed from V and 6 bases from J, the gap between germline ends came to 7 bases. This chain's CDR3 is CAWSAGGEQYF. The CDR3 region has the DNA TGTGCCTGGAGTGCAGGTGGCGAGCAGTACTTC.

The chain has TRBV28 and TRBJ1-5; D gene ambiguous. Germline V gene sequence: CDR1 MDHEN, CDR2 SYDVKM. CDR3 length: 14 amino acids. The ends were cut back, 5 bases at V and 0 bases at J, with 8 bases in the middle. CDR3: CASSRTVSNQPQHF. CDR3 in DNA: TGTGCCAGCAGTCGGACGGTTAGCAATCAGCCCCAGCATTTT.

Only a few counts were recorded for this clone. This chain joins TRBV30 and TRBJ1-1; D unclear. Looked up from germline, CDR1 is GTSNPN and CDR2 is SVGIG (reference sequence). The V gene lost 6 bases and the J gene lost 1 base, with 15 bases spanning the gap. This CDR3 has 14 amino acids. The CDR3 nucleotides are TGTGCCTGCAGCCCGGGAAAAGGGAACACTGAAGCTTTCTTT. As protein: CACSPGKGNTEAFF.